These 8 T cell receptor beta chains came from one sample sequenced in a study of T cell clonotyping in hematopoietic cell transplantation. Some clones are missing from TCRdb's copy, which holds only in-frame ones; the method was immunoSEQ multiplex PCR. The sample has 45,000 or so clones; 82% are singletons. Specified time point: recipient sample about 28 days before transplant, after cytoreduction. The starting material was peripheral blood mononuclear cells, obtained before stem cell transplant. Receptors were obtained from a man between 60 and 70 years old with myelodysplastic syndrome. Some clones in this sample may be carry-over from other donors' samples.

This clone was seen only once. The rearrangement joins TRBV5-8 to TRBJ1-5; TRBD1 matches 9 bases. CDR1 and CDR2 (germline): SGHTS, YDEGEE. The CDR3 spans 16 residues. The ends lost 4 bases at V and 2 bases at J; junction bases unmatched: 7. CDR3 sequence (DNA): TGTGCCAGCAGCCGGGGGACAGGGATGGGCAATCAGCCCCAGCATTTT. Protein sequence: CASSRGTGMGNQPQHF.

The chain has TRBV2 and TRBJ2-3, with 7 nucleotides matching TRBD1. Germline CDR1 SNHLY, CDR2 FYNNEI. With 7 bases clipped from V and 3 bases from J, the junction kept 10 bases outside the gene matches. The CDR3 has 15 residues. The CDR3 loop reads CASTEKGALTDTQYF. DNA of the CDR3: TGTGCCAGCACAGAAAAGGGGGCCTTGACAGATACGCAGTATTTT.

The CDR3 sequence is CANRTGLNQPQHF. The DNA of the CDR3 is TGTGCCAACAGGACAGGCCTCAATCAGCCCCAGCATTTT. The chain couples TRBV19 to TRBJ1-5; 7 bases are a match to TRBD1. Germline V CDR1 and CDR2: LNHDA, SQIVND (reference sequence). The V segment lost 10 bases and the J segment 3 bases; nucleotides outside the gene matches: 6. The CDR3 is 13 amino acids.

The gene calls are TRBV27 and TRBJ2-7; the D is unclear. The CDR3 consists of 13 residues. V lost 3 bases and J 3 bases, leaving 9 bases between the germline ends. The germline CDR1 and CDR2 sequences are MNHEY and SMNVEV (reference sequence). The CDR3 DNA reads TGTGCCAGCAGTTTTGGGTATGGCTACGAGCAGTACTTC. Translation: CASSFGYGYEQYF.

This clone came up a few times. CDR3 loop: CASSYTGTYRGEKLFF. The CDR3, as DNA: TGTGCCAGCAGTTACACCGGGACTTACCGTGGGGAAAAACTGTTTTTT. J is TRBJ1-4 and V is TRBV6-5; possibly TRBD1 for D (5 bases). Per the germline V gene, CDR1 is MNHEY and CDR2 is SVGAGI. The CDR3 runs to 16 residues. Between the trimmed V and J ends, which lost 2 bases and 8 bases, there was a span of 18 bases.

The gene calls are TRBV6-8 and TRBJ2-2; D is uncertain. Germline CDR1 reads MNHGY; CDR2 reads SAAAGT. This CDR3 spans 17 amino acids. The V and J ends lost 4 bases and 0 bases respectively, with 15 bases between them. The CDR3 here is CASSSPGFKTNTGELFF. CDR3 nucleotides: TGTGCCAGCAGTTCGCCAGGCTTCAAAACGAACACCGGGGAGCTGTTTTTT.

The rearrangement links TRBV7-9 to TRBJ2-5; 7 positions agree with TRBD1. Germline assignment: CDR1 SEHNR and CDR2 FQNEAQ (reference sequence). CDR3 length equals 15 residues. With V trimmed by 4 bases and J by 4 bases, 9 bases remained unmatched. CDR3 loop: CASSYPRDSGETQYF. The CDR3 bases are TGTGCCAGCAGCTACCCCCGGGACAGTGGAGAGACCCAGTACTTC.

The chain's CDR3 is CASSYGGHTYEQYF. Here the CDR3 DNA reads TGTGCCAGCAGTTACGGGGGTCACACCTACGAGCAGTACTTC. The chain couples TRBV6-6 to TRBJ2-7; the D call may be TRBD1 or TRBD2 (5 bases each). Germline values: CDR1 MNHNY, CDR2 SVGAGI (reference sequence). There are 14 residues in the CDR3. V lost 2 bases, J lost 2 bases, and 10 bases lay in between.